Listed below are T cell receptor beta chains from one sample, sequenced in a study of regulatory T cells in long-lasting Graves disease. TCRdb analysed the multiplex PCR reads with MiXCR anew, one entry per CDR3 protein. The sample holds about 450,000 distinct CDR3 sequences; 16% are singletons and the top ten take about 11%. Another study also made use of these data, one on T cells in Graves' hyperthyroidism and ophthalmopathy.

The material sequenced was peripheral blood mononuclear cells (PBMCs), taken at new diagnosis, from a patient treated with antithyroid drugs. The source is a woman aged 25-40 years with Graves disease. Each CDR3 is given with its conserved first and last residue. The D gene is left open where the match is weak. A row's size may be missing; if present it is once, few, many or a size class.

d_call j_call clone_size v_call cdr3_nt cdr3_aa
NA TRBJ1-2 many TRBV5-1 TGCGCCAGCAGCTTGATGCCGGGGGGGAACTATGGCTACACCTTC CASSLMPGGNYGYTF
NA TRBJ2-3 many TRBV28 TGTGCCAGCAAAATACTGGGCCCAGATACGCAGTATTTT CASKILGPDTQYF
TRBD1 TRBJ1-1 many TRBV18 TGTGCCAGCAGTCCGGGACAGGACACTGAAGCTTTCTTT CASSPGQDTEAFF
TRBD2 TRBJ2-1 few TRBV14 TGTGCCAGCAGCCAAGGGCCTTTGGCGGGAGGACCCGAAACTAACAATGAGCAGTTCTTC CASSQGPLAGGPETNNEQFF
TRBD1 TRBJ1-5 NA TRBV4-1 TGCGCCAGCAGCCCCTGGACAGGCCCGCTCCATCAGCCCCAGCATTTT CASSPWTGPLHQPQHF
NA TRBJ2-1 many TRBV18 TGTGCCAGCTCACCGAGGGCCCCCTTTCGAAATGAGCAGTTCTTC CASSPRAPFRNEQFF
NA TRBJ2-3 many TRBV6-5 TGTGCCAGCAGTTCCACACTGATTTTCACAGATACGCAGTATTTT CASSSTLIFTDTQYF
NA TRBJ2-7 many TRBV6-2/TRBV6-3 TGTGCCAGCAGTCAGACGTACGAGCAGTACTTC CASSQTYEQYF
TRBD1 TRBJ2-7 many TRBV27 TGTGCCAGCAGGAGATGGGACAGCTCCTACGAGCAGTACTTC CASRRWDSSYEQYF
NA TRBJ1-2 NA TRBV7-9 TGTGCCAGCAGCCCCGACCCTCTGGGTGGCTACACCTTC CASSPDPLGGYTF
TRBD2 TRBJ2-7 many TRBV28 TGTGCCAGTACGGGACTAGCGGGCTACGAGCAGTACTTC CASTGLAGYEQYF
TRBD1 TRBJ2-1 many TRBV11-2 TGTGCCAGCAGCTTAGACGGGACAGCCCCCTACAATGAGCAGTTCTTC CASSLDGTAPYNEQFF
NA TRBJ1-2 many TRBV12-3/TRBV12-4 TGTGCCAGCAGTGGCGATGACAGGCCCTATGGCTACACCTTC CASSGDDRPYGYTF
NA TRBJ2-5 few TRBV3-1 TGTGCCAGCAGGACACCCGGGGAGACCCAGTACTTC CASRTPGETQYF
NA TRBJ2-5 many TRBV28 TGTGCCAGCAGTGAACTACAGGTGCAAGAGACCCAGTACTTC CASSELQVQETQYF
TRBD1 TRBJ1-5 few TRBV28 TGTGCCAGCAGCTTCGAACAGGGGTACAATCAGCCCCAGCATTTT CASSFEQGYNQPQHF
TRBD2 TRBJ2-5 many TRBV28 TGTGCCAGCAGTTTCATTGCGGGAGGGGGAGAGACCCAGTACTTC CASSFIAGGGETQYF
NA TRBJ2-3 NA TRBV6-5 TGTGCCAGCAGTTACTCGACGGGCGGACCTAGCACAGATACGCAGTATTTT CASSYSTGGPSTDTQYF